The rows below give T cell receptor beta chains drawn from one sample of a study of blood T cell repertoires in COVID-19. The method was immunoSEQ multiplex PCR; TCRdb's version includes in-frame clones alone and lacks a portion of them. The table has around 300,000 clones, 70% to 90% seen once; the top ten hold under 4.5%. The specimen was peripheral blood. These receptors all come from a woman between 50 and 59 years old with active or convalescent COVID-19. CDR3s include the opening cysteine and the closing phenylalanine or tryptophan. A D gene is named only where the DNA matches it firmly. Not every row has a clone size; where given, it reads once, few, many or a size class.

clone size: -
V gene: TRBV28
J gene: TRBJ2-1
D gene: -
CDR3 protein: CASKVGTFRGNEQFF
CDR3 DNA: TGTGCCAGCAAAGTAGGGACTTTCCGGGGTAATGAGCAGTTCTTC

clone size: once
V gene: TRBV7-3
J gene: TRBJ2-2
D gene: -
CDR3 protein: CASSPVAVAGELFF
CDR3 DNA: TGTGCCAGCAGCCCGGTGGCGGTCGCCGGGGAGCTGTTTTTT

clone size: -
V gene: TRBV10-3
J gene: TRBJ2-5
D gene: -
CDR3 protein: CAISDSGGRGETQYF
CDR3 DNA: TGTGCCATCAGTGATTCGGGGGGCAGAGGGGAGACCCAGTACTTC

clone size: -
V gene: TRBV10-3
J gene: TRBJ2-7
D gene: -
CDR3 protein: CAISEQRNYEQYF
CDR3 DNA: TGTGCCATCAGTGAGCAGCGTAACTACGAGCAGTACTTC

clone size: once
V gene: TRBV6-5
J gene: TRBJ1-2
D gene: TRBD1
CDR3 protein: CASSLTGGSYGYTF
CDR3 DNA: TGTGCCAGCAGTCTGACAGGGGGCAGCTATGGCTACACCTTC

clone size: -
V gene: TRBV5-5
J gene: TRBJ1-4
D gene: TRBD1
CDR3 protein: CASSRDPRDREYTNEKLFF
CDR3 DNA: TGTGCCAGCAGCCGAGACCCCCGGGACAGGGAGTACACTAATGAAAAACTGTTTTTT

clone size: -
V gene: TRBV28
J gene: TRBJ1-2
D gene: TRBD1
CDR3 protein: CASSPRPGRGRGGYTF
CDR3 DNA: TGTGCCAGCAGTCCAAGGCCTGGCAGGGGGCGAGGGGGCTACACCTTC

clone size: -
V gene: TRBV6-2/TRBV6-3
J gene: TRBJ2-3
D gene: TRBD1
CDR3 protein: CASSSGQGRTDTQYF
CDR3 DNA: TGTGCCAGCAGCTCTGGACAGGGCCGCACAGATACGCAGTATTTT

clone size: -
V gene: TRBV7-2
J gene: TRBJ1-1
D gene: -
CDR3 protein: CASSLAWGLSNTEAFF
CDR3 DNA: TGTGCCAGCAGCTTAGCATGGGGACTTTCAAACACTGAAGCTTTCTTT

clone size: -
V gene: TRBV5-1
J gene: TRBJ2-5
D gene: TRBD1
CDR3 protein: CASSYQGAQETQYF
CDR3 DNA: TGCGCCAGCAGCTATCAGGGGGCCCAAGAGACCCAGTACTTC

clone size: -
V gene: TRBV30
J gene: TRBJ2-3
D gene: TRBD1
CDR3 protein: CAWSVGQGPDTQYF
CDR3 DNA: TGTGCCTGGAGTGTCGGACAGGGCCCAGATACGCAGTATTTT

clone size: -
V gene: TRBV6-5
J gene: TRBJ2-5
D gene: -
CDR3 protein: CASSYAGLETQYF
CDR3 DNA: TGTGCCAGCAGTTACGCAGGGCTAGAGACCCAGTACTTC

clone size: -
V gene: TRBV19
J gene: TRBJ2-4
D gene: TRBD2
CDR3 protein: CASTRQTSGRVGQNIQYF
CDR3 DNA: TGTGCCAGTACCCGCCAGACTAGCGGGCGGGTTGGCCAAAACATTCAGTACTTC

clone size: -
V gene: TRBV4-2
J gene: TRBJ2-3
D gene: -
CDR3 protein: CASSQPPGADTQYF
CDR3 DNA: TGTGCCAGCAGCCAGCCCCCAGGGGCAGATACGCAGTATTTT

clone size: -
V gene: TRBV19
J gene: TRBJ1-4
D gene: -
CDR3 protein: CASSKWTVSTNEKLFF
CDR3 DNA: TGTGCCAGTAGTAAATGGACAGTTTCAACTAATGAAAAACTGTTTTTT

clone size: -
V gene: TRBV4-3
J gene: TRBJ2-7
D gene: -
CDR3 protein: CASSQVPLGETYEQYF
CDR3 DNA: TGCGCCAGCAGCCAAGTGCCCCTCGGGGAGACCTACGAGCAGTACTTC

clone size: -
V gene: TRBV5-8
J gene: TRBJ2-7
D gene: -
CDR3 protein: CASSLAIGSYEQYF
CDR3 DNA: TGTGCCAGCAGCTTGGCCATCGGTTCCTACGAGCAGTACTTC

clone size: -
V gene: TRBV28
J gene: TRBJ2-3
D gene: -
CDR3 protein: CASSSYLGSSTDTQYF
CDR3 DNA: TGTGCCAGCAGTTCATATCTCGGGTCCTCCACAGATACGCAGTATTTT

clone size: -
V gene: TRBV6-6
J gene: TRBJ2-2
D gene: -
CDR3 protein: CASSPTRWDTGELFF
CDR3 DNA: TGTGCCAGCAGCCCCACTAGGTGGGACACCGGGGAGCTGTTTTTT

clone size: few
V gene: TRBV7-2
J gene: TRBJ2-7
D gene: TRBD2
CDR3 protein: CASSFSGGGPYEQYF
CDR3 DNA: TGTGCCAGCAGCTTTAGCGGGGGGGGGCCCTACGAGCAGTACTTC

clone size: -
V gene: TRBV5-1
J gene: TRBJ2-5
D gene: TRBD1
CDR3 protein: CASSSGGLETQYF
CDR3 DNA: TGCGCCAGCAGCTCAGGGGGTCTGGAGACCCAGTACTTC

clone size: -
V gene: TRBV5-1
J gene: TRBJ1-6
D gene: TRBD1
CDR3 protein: CASSPTGGMRDSPLHF
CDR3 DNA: TGCGCCAGCAGCCCGACAGGGGGTATGAGGGATTCACCCCTCCACTTT

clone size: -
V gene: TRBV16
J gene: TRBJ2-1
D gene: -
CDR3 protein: CASSQSGNEQFF
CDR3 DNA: TGTGCCAGCAGCCAATCCGGGAATGAGCAGTTCTTC

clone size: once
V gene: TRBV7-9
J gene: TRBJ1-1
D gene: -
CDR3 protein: CASSLAGTTEAFF
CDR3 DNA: TGTGCCAGCAGCTTAGCGGGCACAACTGAAGCTTTCTTT

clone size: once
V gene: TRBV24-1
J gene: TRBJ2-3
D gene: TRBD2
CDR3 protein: CATSDPSGGADTQYF
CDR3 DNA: TGTGCCACCAGTGATCCCAGCGGGGGGGCAGATACGCAGTATTTT

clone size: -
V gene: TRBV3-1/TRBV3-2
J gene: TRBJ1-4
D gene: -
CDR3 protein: CASSPSGLKEKLFF
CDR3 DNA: TGTGCCAGCAGCCCGAGCGGACTGAAGGAAAAACTGTTTTTT

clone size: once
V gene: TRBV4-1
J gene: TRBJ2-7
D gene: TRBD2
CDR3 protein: CASSPRDTSGVYEQYF
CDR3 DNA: TGCGCCAGCAGCCCGCGTGACACTAGCGGGGTATACGAGCAGTACTTC

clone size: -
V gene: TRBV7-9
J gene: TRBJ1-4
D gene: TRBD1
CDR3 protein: CASSTQGARDEKLFF
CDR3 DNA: TGTGCCAGCAGCACACAGGGGGCCCGAGATGAAAAACTGTTTTTT

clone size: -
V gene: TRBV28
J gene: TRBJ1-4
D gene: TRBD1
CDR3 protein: CASSRTGTDNEKLFF
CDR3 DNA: TGTGCCAGCAGCCGAACCGGGACAGATAATGAAAAACTGTTTTTT